These 21 T cell receptor beta chains originate from one sample sequenced in a study of PD-L1 blockade in urothelial cancer. As to time point: peripheral blood 6 weeks after treatment start. Assay: immunoSEQ multiplex PCR; the TCRdb copy retains only in-frame clones and omits some. The profile shows 35,000 to 45,000 clones, about 83% of them singletons. The sequencing here drew on PBMCs, taken around atezolizumab (anti-PD-L1) treatment. The source is a man between 60 and 75 years old with urothelial cancer.

The chain recombines TRBV7-2 with TRBJ1-1; TRBD1 matches 10 bases. V dropped 5 bases and J dropped 4; count of bases not matched to a gene: 4. Germline V gives CDR1 SGHTA, CDR2 FQGNSA. CDR3 length: 14 amino acids. CDR3 sequence (DNA): TGTGCCAGCAGCCCTTGGACAGGGGGCACTGAAGCTTTCTTT. Amino acid sequence: CASSPWTGGTEAFF.

The chain combines TRBV9 with TRBJ1-6, with a tentative D call TRBD1 (6 bases). There are 16 residues in the CDR3. Germline lookup yields CDR1 SGDLS and CDR2 YYNGEE. Trimming left V 1 base short and J 8 bases short, with 16 bases between. CDR3: CASSVSSGADDSPLHF. The CDR3 nucleotides are TGTGCCAGCAGCGTATCGTCAGGGGCTGATGATTCACCCCTCCACTTT.

V and J are TRBV5-1 and TRBJ2-1; D is possibly TRBD1 (6 bases). Germline CDR1 and CDR2: SGHRS and YFSETQ. The CDR3 has 16 amino acids. With 0 bases removed from V and 4 bases from J, the gap between germline ends came to 14 bases. The CDR3 is CASSLAGQNIYNEQFF. CDR3 nucleotides: TGCGCCAGCAGCTTGGCCGGACAGAACATTTACAATGAGCAGTTCTTC.

This clone was counted once. The chain employs TRBV28 and TRBJ2-1, with TRBD1 matching over 12 bases. CDR3 length equals 19 residues. Germline CDR1 MDHEN, CDR2 SYDVKM. Trimming took 6 bases from V and 0 from J; bases not matched to a gene: 12. CDR3: CASRPNLGDRGHSYNEQFF. The DNA of the CDR3 is TGTGCCAGCAGGCCTAATCTCGGGGACAGGGGGCACTCCTACAATGAGCAGTTCTTC.

This clone has only a few counts. CDR3 sequence: CASSPRDTSSGNTIYF. In DNA, the CDR3 is TGTGCCAGCAGCCCAAGGGACACTTCCTCTGGAAACACCATATATTTT. The chain uses TRBV7-9 and TRBJ1-3, with TRBD1 as a possible D gene (6 bases). The CDR3 consists of 16 residues. Germline-derived CDR1 and CDR2 are SEHNR and FQNEAQ (reference sequence). V was pared by 5 bases and J by 0 bases, with 14 bases between.

The rearrangement links TRBV30 to TRBJ2-3; 9 bases fit TRBD2. Trimming at V came to 2 bases and at J to 4 bases, leaving 7 bases not matched to a gene. From germline, CDR1 is GTSNPN and CDR2 SVGIG (reference sequence). The CDR3 is 15 amino acids. The DNA of the CDR3 is TGTGCCTGGAGTATCGGCGGGGGGGCAGCAGATACGCAGTATTTT. Protein product: CAWSIGGGAADTQYF.

In DNA form, the CDR3 reads TGCGCCAGCAGCACCGACAGGGACTATGGCTACACCTTC. It codes for CASSTDRDYGYTF. The rearrangement uses TRBV5-1 and TRBJ1-2; the match to TRBD1 covers 7 bases. The CDR3 length is 13 residues. Germline loops: CDR1 SGHRS, CDR2 YFSETQ. J lost 3 bases, V lost 4 bases, and 3 bases had no gene match.

This chain uses TRBV19 with TRBJ1-5, with 9 bases fitting TRBD1. Germline loops: CDR1 LNHDA, CDR2 SQIVND (reference sequence). This CDR3 region has 16 residues. Trimming at V came to 6 bases and at J to 4 bases, leaving 10 bases not matched to a gene. The CDR3 spells CASSRGRTGDNQPQHF. DNA for the CDR3: TGTGCCAGTAGCAGGGGTCGGACAGGGGATAATCAGCCCCAGCATTTT.

The chain carries TRBV18 and TRBJ1-5; D may be TRBD1 (6 bases). The CDR3 is made up of 18 amino acids. Looked up from germline, CDR1 is KGHSH and CDR2 is LQKENI. Trimming cost V 2 bases and J 0 bases, with 17 bases left between them. The CDR3 is CASSPGLRGGYSNQPQHF. CDR3 DNA sequence: TGTGCCAGCTCACCAGGGTTGAGGGGGGGGTATAGCAATCAGCCCCAGCATTTT.

The gene calls are TRBV7-9 and TRBJ1-6; 10 bases are a match to TRBD1. This CDR3 is 14 amino acids long. Trimming removed 6 bases from V and 7 bases from J; junction bases left unmatched: 3. The germline CDR1 and CDR2 sequences are SEHNR and FQNEAQ (reference sequence). The CDR3 DNA reads TGTGCCAGCAGGCCGGGACAGGGGAATTCACCCCTCCACTTT. Its translation is CASRPGQGNSPLHF.

V gene TRBV18 combines with J gene TRBJ2-2; D is uncertain. V dropped 0 bases and J dropped 5 bases, with 7 bases sitting between them. The CDR3 is made up of 14 amino acids. Germline CDR1 KGHSH, CDR2 LQKENI. The chain's CDR3 is CASSPPTVTGELFF. CDR3 nucleotides: TGTGCCAGCTCACCACCGACTGTTACCGGGGAGCTGTTTTTT.

J is TRBJ2-3 and V is TRBV28; the match to TRBD2 covers 7 bases. Unmatched junction bases numbered 18, after V lost 10 bases and J lost 2 bases. The germline gives CDR1 MDHEN, CDR2 SYDVKM. CDR3 size: 17 residues. For the CDR3, the DNA is TGTGCCAACAAACGCCCCCGTGGGGGGGGATTCACAGATACGCAGTATTTT. Protein sequence: CANKRPRGGGFTDTQYF.

With respect to this clone: At one of its ends the junction is not consistent with the germline gene, which may arise from a read error. The J gene is TRBJ2-2, the V gene TRBV14; maybe TRBD2 (5 bases). Germline V gene sequence: CDR1 SGHDN, CDR2 FVKESK. CDR3 length equals 14 residues. The CDR3 here is CASSQSGNTGELFF. As DNA, the CDR3 is TGTGCCAGCAGCCAATCCGGGAACACTGGGGAGCTGTTTTTT.

The V gene is TRBV7-7, the J gene TRBJ1-1; weak D call: TRBD1 (6 bases). The V end lost 5 bases, the J end lost 1 base, and 14 bases lay between the germline ends. This CDR3 is built from 15 residues. Germline CDR1 is SSHAT and CDR2 is FNYEAQ (reference sequence). CDR3 sequence (DNA): TGTGCCAGCAGCCCGTTACAGGGTGGGAACACTGAAGCTTTCTTT. Translated: CASSPLQGGNTEAFF.

This chain connects TRBV9 to TRBJ1-3; no firm D call. Germline CDR1 and CDR2: SGDLS and YYNGEE. V was trimmed by 0 bases and J by 0 bases, leaving 22 bases between them. This CDR3 comprises 20 residues. CDR3 sequence (DNA): TGTGCCAGCAGCGTAGAGTTCGGGGAAGGGAAATATGTCTCTGGAAACACCATATATTTT. Amino acid sequence: CASSVEFGEGKYVSGNTIYF.

The rearrangement links TRBV9 to TRBJ1-1, with D unresolved. The CDR3 is 17 amino acids. The germline V and J ends were trimmed by 4 bases and 3 bases, with 22 bases remaining between them. CDR1 and CDR2 (germline): SGDLS, YYNGEE. CDR3 protein: CASSRGILHPRDTEAFF. The DNA for the CDR3 is TGTGCCAGCAGCCGCGGAATTCTACACCCACGGGACACTGAAGCTTTCTTT.

This clone came up once. This chain links TRBV19 with TRBJ1-2; 9 bases are shared with TRBD1. CDR1 and CDR2 from the germline V gene are LNHDA and SQIVND (reference sequence). V gave up 6 bases and J gave up 8 bases; unmatched junction bases: 10. The CDR3 is made up of 14 amino acids. The CDR3 sequence: CASSRDRDFVGYTF. CDR3 in DNA: TGTGCCAGTAGCCGGGACAGGGATTTTGTAGGCTACACCTTC. The entire variable domain, with the rest obtained from reference TRBV19 and TRBJ1-2, is as follows: DGGITQSPKYLFRKEGQNVTLSCEQNLNHDAMYWYRQDPGQGLRLIYYSQIVNDFQKGDIAEGYSVSREKKESFPLTVTSAQKNPTAFYLCASSRDRDFVGYTFGSGTRLTVV.

The CDR3 region is CASSLEAGVGDEQFF. The CDR3 bases are TGTGCCAGCAGCCTGGAAGCGGGGGTGGGTGATGAGCAGTTCTTC. J is TRBJ2-1 and V is TRBV27; 8 bases fit TRBD2. CDR1 is MNHEY, CDR2 SMNVEV, per germline (reference sequence). J lost 8 bases, V lost 6 bases, and 12 bases had no gene match. The CDR3 loop spans 15 amino acids.

V usage is TRBV27 and J usage is TRBJ2-1, with a tentative D call TRBD2 (5 bases). Germline V gene data show CDR1 as MNHEY and CDR2 as SMNVEV (reference sequence). The CDR3 contains 13 residues. V lost 5 bases to trimming and J lost 6 bases, with 11 bases between them. CDR3 amino acids: CASSTTRGNEQFF. The CDR3 DNA reads as TGTGCCAGCAGTACCACCCGGGGCAATGAGCAGTTCTTC.

This clone was counted between two and nine times. The chain has TRBV5-6 and TRBJ1-1, with TRBD1 matching 7 bases. This CDR3 comprises 14 residues. Germline trimming cut 3 bases from V and 0 bases from J; bases unmatched to any gene: 2. Germline V gives CDR1 SGHDT, CDR2 YYEEEE. CDR3 sequence (DNA): TGTGCCAGCAGCTGGGGACAGCTGAACACTGAAGCTTTCTTT. This codes for CASSWGQLNTEAFF.

The chain recombines TRBV7-9 with TRBJ1-1; tentative D call: TRBD1 (6 bases). Germline loops: CDR1 SEHNR, CDR2 FQNEAQ (reference sequence). V lost 1 base and J 13 bases, leaving 19 bases between the germline ends. The CDR3 consists of 14 residues. CDR3: CASSLDWGGGRDFF. In nucleotides, the CDR3 is TGTGCCAGCAGCTTAGATTGGGGGGGCGGAAGGGATTTCTTT. The whole variable domain, filled in from reference TRBV7-9 and TRBJ1-1, reads DTGVSQNPRHKITKRGQNVTFRCDPISEHNRLYWYRQTLGQGPEFLTYFQNEAQLEKSRLLSDRFSAERPKGSFSTLEIQRTEQGDSAMYLCASSLDWGGGRDFFGQGTRLTVV.